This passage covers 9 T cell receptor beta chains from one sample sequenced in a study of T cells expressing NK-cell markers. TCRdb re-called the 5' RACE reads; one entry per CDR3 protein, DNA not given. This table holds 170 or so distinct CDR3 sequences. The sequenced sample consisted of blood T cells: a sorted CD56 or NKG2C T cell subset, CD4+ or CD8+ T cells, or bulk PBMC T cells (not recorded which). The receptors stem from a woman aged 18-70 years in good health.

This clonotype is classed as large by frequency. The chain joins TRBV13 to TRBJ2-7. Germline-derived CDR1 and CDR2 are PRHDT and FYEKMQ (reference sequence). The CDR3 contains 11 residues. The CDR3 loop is CASSTAYEQYF.

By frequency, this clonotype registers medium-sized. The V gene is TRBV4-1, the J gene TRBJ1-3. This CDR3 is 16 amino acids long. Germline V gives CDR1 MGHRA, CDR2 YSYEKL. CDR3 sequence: CASSQPGTAPRGTIYF.

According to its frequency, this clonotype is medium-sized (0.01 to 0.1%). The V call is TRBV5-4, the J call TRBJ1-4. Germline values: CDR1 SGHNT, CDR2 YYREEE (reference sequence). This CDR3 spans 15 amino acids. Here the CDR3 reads CASSLWQLDNEKLFF. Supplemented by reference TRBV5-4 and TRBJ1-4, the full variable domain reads ETGVTQSPTHLIKTRGQQVTLRCSSQSGHNTVSWYQQALGQGPQFIFQYYREEENGRGNFPPRFSGLQFPNYSSELNVNALELDDSALYLCASSLWQLDNEKLFFGSGTQLSVL.

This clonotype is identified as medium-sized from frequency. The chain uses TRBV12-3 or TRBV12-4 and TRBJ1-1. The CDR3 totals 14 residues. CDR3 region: CASSLILAGTEAFF.

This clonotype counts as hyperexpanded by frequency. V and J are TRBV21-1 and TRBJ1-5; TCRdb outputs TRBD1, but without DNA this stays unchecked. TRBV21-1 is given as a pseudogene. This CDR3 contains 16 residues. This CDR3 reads CASSKEAPDSNQPQHF.

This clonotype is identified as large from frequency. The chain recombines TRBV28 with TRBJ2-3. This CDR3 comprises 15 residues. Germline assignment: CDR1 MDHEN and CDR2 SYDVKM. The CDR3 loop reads CASSLDETSTDTQYF. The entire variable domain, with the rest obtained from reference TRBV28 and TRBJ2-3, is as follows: DVKVTQSSRYLVKRTGEKVFLECVQDMDHENMFWYRQDPGLGLRLIYFSYDVKMKEKGDIPEGYSVSREKKERFSLILESASTNQTSMYLCASSLDETSTDTQYFGPGTRLTVL.

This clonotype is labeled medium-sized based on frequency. This chain's CDR3 is CATFGSREWTSGEVYNEQFF. The V gene is TRBV28, the J gene TRBJ2-1; absent DNA, TCRdb's TRBD2 call cannot be checked. The CDR3 covers 20 residues. The germline V gene has CDR1 MDHEN and CDR2 SYDVKM.

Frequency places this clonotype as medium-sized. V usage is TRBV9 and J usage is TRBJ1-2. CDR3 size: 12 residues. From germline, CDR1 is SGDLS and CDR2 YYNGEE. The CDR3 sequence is CASSAFSYGYTF. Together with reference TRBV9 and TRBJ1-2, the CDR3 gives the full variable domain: DSGVTQTPKHLITATGQRVTLRCSPRSGDLSVYWYQQSLDQGLQFLIQYYNGEERAKGNILERFSAQQFPDLHSELNLSSLELGDSALYFCASSAFSYGYTFGSGTRLTVV.

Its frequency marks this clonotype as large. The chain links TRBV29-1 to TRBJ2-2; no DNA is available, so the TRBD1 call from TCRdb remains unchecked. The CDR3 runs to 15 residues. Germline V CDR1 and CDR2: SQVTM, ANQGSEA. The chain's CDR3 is CSVEWMTGATGELFF.